The present TCR beta chain was sequenced within a study of T cells in Graves' hyperthyroidism and ophthalmopathy. Germline-derived CDR1 and CDR2 are SGHVS and FQNEAQ. This CDR3 contains 13 residues. The ends lost 4 bases at V and 6 bases at J; junction bases unmatched: 2. RNA transcripts provided the source from which TCR beta CDR3 regions were amplified. The HTBI primer set served for first-round RT-PCR of the TCR CDR3. One entry per CDR3 protein, called by TCRdb with MiXCR from the multiplex PCR reads. Altogether about 600,000 distinct CDR3 sequences are present, about a sixth being singletons, with the ten largest covering around 3.5%. In this sample, this clonotype turned up a few times.

The sample was blood. The chain joins TRBV7-8 to TRBJ1-5, with 8 bases that match TRBD1. The clonotype comes from a woman between 40 and 50 years old with Graves' ophthalmopathy. The CDR3 is CASSSDRGQPQHF. In DNA form, the CDR3 reads TGTGCCAGCAGCTCCGACAGGGGTCAGCCCCAGCATTTT.